Listed below are T cell receptor beta chains from one sample, sequenced in a study of shared clonotypes between healthy human individuals. This table comes from immunoSEQ multiplex PCR, and its TCRdb copy is limited to in-frame clones, with some not included. The table includes millions of clones, around 94% detected once. Sequences were obtained from naive CD4+ T cells sorted from blood. The receptors originated from a young man in good health. Each CDR3 is given with its conserved first and last residue. The D gene is left open where the match is weak. Expanded clones are given a class, and other clones once, few, many or no size at all.

>NA|TRBJ2-7|TRBV7-9|NA|15
CASSTTHPTSYEQYF
TGTGCCAGCAGCACTACACACCCAACTTCCTACGAGCAGTACTTC
>TRBD2|TRBJ2-2|TRBV5-4|once|18
CASSSGLAGVANTGELFF
TGTGCCAGCAGCTCGGGACTAGCGGGAGTGGCGAACACCGGGGAGCTGTTTTTT
>NA|TRBJ1-5|TRBV25-1|NA|18
CASSVYARGGDSNQPQHF
TGTGCCAGCAGTGTATACGCCCGCGGAGGGGATAGCAATCAGCCCCAGCATTTT
>NA|TRBJ1-4|TRBV5-1|NA|15
CASSLGQATNEKLFF
TGCGCCAGCAGCTTGGGACAGGCAACTAATGAAAAACTGTTTTTT
>NA|TRBJ2-1|TRBV5-4|NA|13
CASSFTGPNEQFF
TGTGCCAGCAGCTTTACAGGGCCCAATGAGCAGTTCTTC
>NA|TRBJ1-2|TRBV29-1|NA|13
CSVINGEDYGYTF
TGCAGCGTTATTAACGGTGAGGACTATGGCTACACCTTC
>TRBD1|TRBJ1-1|TRBV6-5|NA|15
CASRRDRGRHTEAFF
TGTGCCAGCAGACGTGACAGGGGACGGCACACTGAAGCTTTCTTT
>NA|TRBJ1-5|TRBV6-1|NA|17
CASSEGTAPGSNQPQHF
TGTGCCAGCAGTGAAGGGACAGCCCCCGGTAGCAATCAGCCCCAGCATTTT
>NA|TRBJ1-1|TRBV18|NA|14
CASSPGAENTEAFF
TGTGCCAGCTCACCAGGTGCCGAGAACACTGAAGCTTTCTTT
>NA|TRBJ2-5|TRBV18|once|14
CASSPLSGTETQYF
TGTGCCAGCTCACCACTATCTGGGACGGAGACCCAGTACTTC
>TRBD2|TRBJ2-1|TRBV4-3|NA|19
CASSQEIGGSGSRSHEQFF
TGCGCCAGCAGCCAAGAAATAGGCGGTAGCGGGAGTCGCAGCCATGAGCAGTTCTTC
>NA|TRBJ1-3|TRBV30|NA|15
CAWSGALSKGDTIYF
TGTGCCTGGTCCGGGGCCCTGAGTAAAGGGGACACCATATATTTT
>NA|TRBJ2-5|TRBV18|NA|15
CASSPNTGWGETQYF
TGTGCCAGCTCACCTAACACAGGGTGGGGAGAGACCCAGTACTTC
>TRBD1|TRBJ1-1|TRBV11-2|NA|14
CASSLGDRRNEAFF
TGTGCCAGCAGCTTAGGGGACAGGCGGAATGAAGCTTTCTTT
>TRBD1|TRBJ1-1|TRBV25-1|NA|17
CASSQPGQGRGNTEAFF
TGTGCCAGCAGTCAACCGGGACAGGGTAGAGGAAACACTGAAGCTTTCTTT
>NA|TRBJ2-3|TRBV10-1|NA|13
CASSESGSDTQYF
TGCGCCAGCAGTGAGTCGGGATCAGATACGCAGTATTTT
>TRBD2|TRBJ2-7|TRBV6-5|NA|16
CASSSTSGNSPYEQYF
TGTGCCAGCAGTTCGACTAGCGGGAATTCCCCCTACGAGCAGTACTTC
>NA|TRBJ1-6|TRBV7-8|NA|15
CASRLPGGLSSPLHF
TGTGCCAGCAGATTACCTGGGGGGCTCAGTTCACCCCTCCACTTT
>NA|TRBJ2-7|TRBV6-5|NA|15
CASSPPRTVRHEQYF
TGTGCCAGCAGCCCTCCCCGGACAGTACGACACGAGCAGTACTTC
>TRBD2|TRBJ2-5|TRBV7-2|NA|19
CASSSTLWTSGRSQETQYF
TGTGCCAGCAGCTCGACGCTTTGGACTAGCGGGAGATCCCAAGAGACCCAGTACTTC
>NA|TRBJ2-1|TRBV9|NA|14
CASSLPGRTNEQFF
TGTGCCAGCAGCCTTCCCGGACGGACGAATGAGCAGTTCTTC
>NA|TRBJ1-5|TRBV11-3|NA|16
CASSRLREGSNQPQHF
TGTGCCAGCAGCCGGCTCCGGGAGGGTAGCAATCAGCCCCAGCATTTT
>TRBD2|TRBJ2-5|TRBV27|once|16
CASSRGLAGGSGTQYF
TGTGCCAGCAGCCGTGGACTAGCGGGAGGTTCTGGGACCCAGTACTTC
>TRBD1|TRBJ2-3|TRBV27|NA|16
CASSLGRGQGLDTQYF
TGTGCCAGCAGTTTAGGGAGAGGACAGGGATTGGATACGCAGTATTTT
>NA|TRBJ1-1|TRBV9|NA|13
CASNRELNTEAFF
TGTGCCAGCAACAGGGAACTGAACACTGAAGCTTTCTTT
>NA|TRBJ2-7|TRBV2|NA|14
CASTLQDSLGEQYF
TGTGCCAGCACGTTGCAGGATTCTTTGGGGGAGCAGTACTTC
>NA|TRBJ2-7|TRBV6-5|NA|14
CASSRHRNTYEQYF
TGTGCCAGCAGCCGCCACAGGAATACATACGAGCAGTACTTC
>TRBD1|TRBJ2-3|TRBV11-3|NA|14
CASSSRDREDTQYF
TGTGCCAGCAGCAGTCGCGACAGGGAAGATACGCAGTATTTT
>NA|TRBJ1-6|TRBV1|NA|24
CTSSQSGKSEGTLFLSSYNSPLHF
TGCACCAGCAGCCAAAGTGGGAAATCTGAGGGGACCTTATTCTTAAGCTCCTATAATTCACCCCTCCACTTT
>NA|TRBJ1-2|TRBV7-2|NA|13
CASSFGSQGGYTF
TGTGCCAGCAGCTTCGGTTCACAGGGCGGCTACACCTTC
>NA|TRBJ1-5|TRBV18|NA|13
CASSPSGNQPQHF
TGTGCCAGCTCACCCTCGGGGAATCAGCCCCAGCATTTT
>NA|TRBJ2-7|TRBV9|NA|13
CASSRALAYEQYF
TGTGCCAGCTCCCGGGCGTTAGCCTACGAGCAGTACTTC
>TRBD1|TRBJ1-1|TRBV27|NA|18
CASSLSLTGGSVDTEAFF
TGTGCCAGCAGTTTATCTTTGACAGGGGGCTCGGTAGACACTGAAGCTTTCTTT
>NA|TRBJ2-1|TRBV28|NA|15
CASSLDRPLHAEQFF
TGTGCCAGCAGTCTCGACAGGCCCCTTCACGCGGAGCAGTTCTTC
>TRBD1|TRBJ2-5|TRBV6-1|NA|13
CASRDRGTETQYF
TGTGCCAGCAGGGACAGGGGGACAGAGACCCAGTACTTC
>NA|TRBJ2-7|TRBV15|NA|14
CATSRDTGIYEQYF
TGTGCCACCAGCAGAGATACGGGGATCTACGAGCAGTACTTC
>NA|TRBJ2-7|TRBV10-3|few|12
CAISRDRYEQYF
TGTGCCATCAGTAGAGATCGGTACGAGCAGTACTTC
>NA|TRBJ2-1|TRBV5-1|NA|16
CASSLTGGFSYNEQFF
TGCGCCAGCAGCTTGACTGGGGGGTTCTCCTACAATGAGCAGTTCTTC
>TRBD2|TRBJ2-5|TRBV14|NA|17
CASSPRTSGNPQETQYF
TGTGCCAGCAGCCCACGGACTAGCGGTAATCCCCAAGAGACCCAGTACTTC
>TRBD1|TRBJ2-7|TRBV11-2|NA|14
CASTAGTGGYEQYF
TGTGCCAGCACCGCGGGGACAGGGGGCTACGAGCAGTACTTC
>NA|TRBJ1-5|TRBV30|NA|13
CAWSGGASQPQHF
TGTGCCTGGAGTGGGGGGGCAAGTCAGCCCCAGCATTTT
>TRBD2|TRBJ2-2|TRBV7-9|NA|17
CASSQRLAGGPTGELFF
TGTGCCAGCAGCCAAAGGCTAGCGGGGGGGCCGACCGGGGAGCTGTTTTTT
>NA|TRBJ1-2|TRBV5-1|NA|11
CASSQGTGYTF
TGCGCCAGCAGCCAGGGGACTGGCTACACCTTC
>TRBD2|TRBJ2-2|TRBV4-3|NA|17
CASSQVMGGRRAGELFF
TGCGCCAGCAGCCAAGTCATGGGCGGGAGGAGGGCCGGGGAGCTGTTTTTT
>NA|TRBJ2-7|TRBV5-1|once|18
CASSLGPSFRVSAYEQYF
TGCGCCAGCAGCTTGGGCCCCTCTTTCCGGGTTTCCGCCTACGAGCAGTACTTC
>TRBD1|TRBJ1-6|TRBV27|NA|14
CASSFTGGGSPLHF
TGTGCCAGCAGTTTCACAGGGGGCGGTTCACCCCTCCACTTT
>NA|TRBJ2-6|TRBV5-1|NA|15
CASSLAPSGANVLTF
TGCGCCAGCAGCTTGGCTCCGTCTGGGGCCAACGTCCTGACTTTC
>TRBD1|TRBJ2-1|TRBV29-1|NA|15
CSVEGDRPTNNEQFF
TGCAGCGTTGAAGGGGACAGACCAACTAACAATGAGCAGTTCTTC
>NA|TRBJ2-3|TRBV11-2|once|15
CASSLDGVSTDTQYF
TGTGCCAGCAGCTTAGATGGGGTCTCCACAGATACGCAGTATTTT
>TRBD1|TRBJ2-1|TRBV6-1|once|16
CASSGGDRGVYNEQFF
TGTGCCAGCAGTGGAGGGGACAGGGGGGTCTACAATGAGCAGTTCTTC
>TRBD1|TRBJ2-5|TRBV5-1|NA|16
CASSTFTGGMGETQYF
TGCGCCAGCAGCACCTTCACAGGGGGTATGGGAGAGACCCAGTACTTC
>NA|TRBJ2-2|TRBV11-3|NA|14
CASSLGVVTGELFF
TGTGCCAGCAGCTTAGGAGTAGTCACCGGGGAGCTGTTTTTT
>NA|TRBJ2-5|TRBV7-9|NA|14
CASSSTRAQETQYF
TGTGCCAGCAGTAGTACCAGAGCCCAAGAGACCCAGTACTTC